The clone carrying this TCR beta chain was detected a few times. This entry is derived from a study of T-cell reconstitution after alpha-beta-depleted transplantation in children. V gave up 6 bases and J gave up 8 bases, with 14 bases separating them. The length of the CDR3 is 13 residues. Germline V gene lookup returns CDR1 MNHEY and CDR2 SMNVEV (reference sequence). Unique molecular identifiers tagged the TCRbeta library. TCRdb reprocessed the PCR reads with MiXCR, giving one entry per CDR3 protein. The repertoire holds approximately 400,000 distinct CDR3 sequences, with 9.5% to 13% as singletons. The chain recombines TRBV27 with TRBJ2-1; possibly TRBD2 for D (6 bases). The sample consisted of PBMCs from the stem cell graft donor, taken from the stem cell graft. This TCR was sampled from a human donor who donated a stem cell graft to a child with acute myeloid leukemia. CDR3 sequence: CASSKGTYYEQFF. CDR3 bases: TGTGCCAGCAGCAAAGGGACTTACTATGAGCAGTTCTTC.